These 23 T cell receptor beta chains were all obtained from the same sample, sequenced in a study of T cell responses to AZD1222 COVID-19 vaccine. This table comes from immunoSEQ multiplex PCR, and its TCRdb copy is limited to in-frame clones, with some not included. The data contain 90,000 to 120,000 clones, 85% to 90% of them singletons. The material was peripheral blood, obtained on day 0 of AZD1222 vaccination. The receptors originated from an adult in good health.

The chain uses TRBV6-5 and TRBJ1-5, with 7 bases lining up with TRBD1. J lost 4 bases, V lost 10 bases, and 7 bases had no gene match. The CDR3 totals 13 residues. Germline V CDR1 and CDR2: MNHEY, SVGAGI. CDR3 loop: CATYRGRNQPQHF. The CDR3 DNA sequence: TGTGCCACTTACAGGGGCCGGAATCAGCCCCAGCATTTT.

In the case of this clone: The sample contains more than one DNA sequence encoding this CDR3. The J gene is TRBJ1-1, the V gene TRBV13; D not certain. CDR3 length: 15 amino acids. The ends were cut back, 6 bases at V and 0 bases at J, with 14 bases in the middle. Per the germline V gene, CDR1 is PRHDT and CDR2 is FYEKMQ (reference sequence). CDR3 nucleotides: TGTGCCAGCAGAACCCGCGGTGGGATGAACACTGAAGCTTTCTTT. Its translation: CASRTRGGMNTEAFF.

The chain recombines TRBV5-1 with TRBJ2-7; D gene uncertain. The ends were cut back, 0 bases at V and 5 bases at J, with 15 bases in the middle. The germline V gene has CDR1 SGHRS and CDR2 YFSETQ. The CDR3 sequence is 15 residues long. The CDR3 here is CASSLAQFDIHEQYF. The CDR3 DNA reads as TGCGCCAGCAGCTTGGCCCAATTTGACATCCACGAGCAGTACTTC.

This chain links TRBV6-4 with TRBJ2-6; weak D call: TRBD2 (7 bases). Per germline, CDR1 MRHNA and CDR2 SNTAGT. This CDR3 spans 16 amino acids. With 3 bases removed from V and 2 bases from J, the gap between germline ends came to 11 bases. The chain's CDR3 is CASSDEGGAGANVLTF. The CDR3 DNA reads TGTGCCAGCAGTGATGAGGGGGGGGCTGGGGCCAACGTCCTGACTTTC.

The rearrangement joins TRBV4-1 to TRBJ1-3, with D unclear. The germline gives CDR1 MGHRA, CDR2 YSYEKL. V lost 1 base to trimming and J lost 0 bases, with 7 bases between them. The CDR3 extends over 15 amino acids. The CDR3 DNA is TGCGCCAGCAGCCAAGTCCGGTACTCTGGAAACACCATATATTTT. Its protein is CASSQVRYSGNTIYF.

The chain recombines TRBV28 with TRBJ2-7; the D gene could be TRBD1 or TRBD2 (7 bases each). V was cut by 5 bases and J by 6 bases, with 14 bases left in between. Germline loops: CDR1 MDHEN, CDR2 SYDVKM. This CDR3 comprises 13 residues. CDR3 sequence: CASSELRGGEQYF. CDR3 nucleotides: TGTGCCAGCAGTGAACTCAGGGGGGGCGAGCAGTACTTC.

CDR3 loop: CASGFAHLGTQYF. DNA for the CDR3: TGTGCTAGTGGTTTCGCCCACCTGGGGACCCAGTACTTC. The genes are TRBV12-5 and TRBJ2-5; no reliable D call. V lost 3 bases to trimming and J lost 7 bases, with 12 bases between them. There are 13 residues in the CDR3. Germline V gene sequence: CDR1 LGHNT, CDR2 FRNRAP.

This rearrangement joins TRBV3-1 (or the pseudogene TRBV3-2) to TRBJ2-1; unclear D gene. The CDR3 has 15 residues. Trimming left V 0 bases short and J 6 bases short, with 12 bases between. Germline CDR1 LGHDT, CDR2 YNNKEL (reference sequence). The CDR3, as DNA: TGTGCCAGCAGCCAAGAGAGAGTCGGCGCCAATGAGCAGTTCTTC. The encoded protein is CASSQERVGANEQFF.

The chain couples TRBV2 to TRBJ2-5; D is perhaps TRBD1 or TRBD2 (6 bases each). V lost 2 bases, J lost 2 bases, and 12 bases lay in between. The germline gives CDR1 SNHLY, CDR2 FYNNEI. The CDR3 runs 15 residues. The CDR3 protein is CASSENRGPQETQYF. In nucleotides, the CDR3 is TGTGCCAGCAGTGAAAACCGGGGGCCTCAAGAGACCCAGTACTTC.

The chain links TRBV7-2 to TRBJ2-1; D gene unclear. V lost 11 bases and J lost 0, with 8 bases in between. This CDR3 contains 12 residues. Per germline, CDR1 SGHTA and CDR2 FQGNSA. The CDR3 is CAVTSSYNEQFF. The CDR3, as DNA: TGTGCCGTGACGAGCTCCTACAATGAGCAGTTCTTC.

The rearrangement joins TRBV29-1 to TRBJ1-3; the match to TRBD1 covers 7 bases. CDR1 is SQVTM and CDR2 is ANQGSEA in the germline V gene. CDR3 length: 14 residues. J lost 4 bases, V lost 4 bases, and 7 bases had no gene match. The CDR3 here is CSVAGGAWGNTIYF. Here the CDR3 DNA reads TGCAGCGTTGCAGGGGGAGCGTGGGGAAACACCATATATTTT.

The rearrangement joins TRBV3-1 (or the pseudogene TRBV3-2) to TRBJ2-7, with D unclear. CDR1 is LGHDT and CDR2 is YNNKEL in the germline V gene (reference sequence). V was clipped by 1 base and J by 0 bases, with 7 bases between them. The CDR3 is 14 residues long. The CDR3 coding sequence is TGTGCCAGCAGCCAAGTCCGGAGCTCCTACGAGCAGTACTTC. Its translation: CASSQVRSSYEQYF.

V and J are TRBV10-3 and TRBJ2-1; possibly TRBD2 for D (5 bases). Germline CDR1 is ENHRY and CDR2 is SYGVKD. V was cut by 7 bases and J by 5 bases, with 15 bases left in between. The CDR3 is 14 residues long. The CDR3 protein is CAINGKGANNEQFF. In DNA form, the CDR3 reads TGTGCCATCAACGGGAAAGGAGCCAACAATGAGCAGTTCTTC.

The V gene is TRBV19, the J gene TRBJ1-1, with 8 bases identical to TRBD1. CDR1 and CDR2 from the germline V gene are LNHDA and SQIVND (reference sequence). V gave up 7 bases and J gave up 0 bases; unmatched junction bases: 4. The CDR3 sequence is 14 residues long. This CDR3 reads CASIPDRVNTEAFF. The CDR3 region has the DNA TGTGCCAGTATCCCGGACAGGGTGAACACTGAAGCTTTCTTT.

The CDR3 region has the DNA TGTGCCAGTAGTGAAAAGACAGGGGTTCGTTACACTGAAGCTTTCTTT. This gives the protein CASSEKTGVRYTEAFF. The V call is TRBV19, the J call TRBJ1-1, with 8 bases identical to TRBD1. The CDR3 runs to 16 residues. Trimming cost V 5 bases and J 3 bases; bases outside gene matches: 11. Germline assignment: CDR1 LNHDA and CDR2 SQIVND (reference sequence).

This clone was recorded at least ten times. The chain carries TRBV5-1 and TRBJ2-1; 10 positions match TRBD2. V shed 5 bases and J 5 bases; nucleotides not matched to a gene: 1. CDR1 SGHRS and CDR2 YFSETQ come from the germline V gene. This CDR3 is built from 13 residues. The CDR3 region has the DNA TGCGCCAGCAGGCTAGCGGGGGACAATGAGCAGTTCTTC. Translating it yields CASRLAGDNEQFF. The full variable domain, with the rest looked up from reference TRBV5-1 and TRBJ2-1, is KAGVTQTPRYLIKTRGQQVTLSCSPISGHRSVSWYQQTPGQGLQFLFEYFSETQRNKGNFPGRFSGRQFSNSRSEMNVSTLELGDSALYLCASRLAGDNEQFFGPGTRLTVL.

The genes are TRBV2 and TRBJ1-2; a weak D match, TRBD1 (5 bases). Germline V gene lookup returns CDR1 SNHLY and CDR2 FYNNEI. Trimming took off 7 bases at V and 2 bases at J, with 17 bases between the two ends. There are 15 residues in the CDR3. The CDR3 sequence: CASNQARATNYGYTF. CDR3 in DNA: TGTGCCAGCAATCAAGCCAGGGCCACCAACTATGGCTACACCTTC.

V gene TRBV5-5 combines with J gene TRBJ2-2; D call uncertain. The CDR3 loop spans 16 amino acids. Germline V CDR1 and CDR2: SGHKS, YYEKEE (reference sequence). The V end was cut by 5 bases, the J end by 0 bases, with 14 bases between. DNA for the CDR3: TGTGCCAGCAGATTGTCCGGGTCCACGAACACCGGGGAGCTGTTTTTT. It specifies CASRLSGSTNTGELFF.

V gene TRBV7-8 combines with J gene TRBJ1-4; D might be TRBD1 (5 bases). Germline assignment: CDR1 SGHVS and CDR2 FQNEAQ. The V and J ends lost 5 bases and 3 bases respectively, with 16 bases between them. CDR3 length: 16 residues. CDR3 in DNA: TGTGCCAGCAGCCCCCTGATAGAGACAGCTAATGAAAAACTGTTTTTT. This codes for CASSPLIETANEKLFF.

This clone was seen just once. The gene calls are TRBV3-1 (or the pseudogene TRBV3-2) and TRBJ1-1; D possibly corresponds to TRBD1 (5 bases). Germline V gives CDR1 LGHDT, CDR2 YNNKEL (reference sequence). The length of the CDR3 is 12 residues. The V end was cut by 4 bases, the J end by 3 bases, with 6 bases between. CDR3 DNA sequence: TGTGCCAGCAGCCTAGGGGACACTGAAGCTTTCTTT. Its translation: CASSLGDTEAFF.

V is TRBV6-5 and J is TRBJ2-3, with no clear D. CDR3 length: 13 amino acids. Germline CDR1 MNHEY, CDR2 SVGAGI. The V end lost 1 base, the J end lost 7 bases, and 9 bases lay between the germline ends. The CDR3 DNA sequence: TGTGCCAGCAGTTACTTCGACGGGTATACGCAGTATTTT. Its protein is CASSYFDGYTQYF.

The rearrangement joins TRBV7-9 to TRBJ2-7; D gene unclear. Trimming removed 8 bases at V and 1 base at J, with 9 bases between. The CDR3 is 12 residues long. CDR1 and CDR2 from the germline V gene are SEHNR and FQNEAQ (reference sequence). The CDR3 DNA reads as TGTGCCAGCGTCGGGCTATCCTACGAGCAGTACTTC. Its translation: CASVGLSYEQYF.

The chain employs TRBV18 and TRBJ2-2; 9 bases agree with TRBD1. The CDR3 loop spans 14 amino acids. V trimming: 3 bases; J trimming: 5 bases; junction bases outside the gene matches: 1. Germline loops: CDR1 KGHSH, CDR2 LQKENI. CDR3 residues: CASSPGTGTGELFF. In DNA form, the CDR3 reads TGTGCCAGCTCACCCGGGACAGGGACCGGGGAGCTGTTTTTT.